This T cell receptor beta chain was captured by sequencing in a study of blood T cell repertoires in COVID-19. This table comes from immunoSEQ multiplex PCR, and its TCRdb copy is limited to in-frame clones, with some not included. The sample includes roughly 300,000 clones, 87% seen only once; the top ten take less than 1.6%. Germline V lookup: CDR1 SGHAT, CDR2 FQNNGV. With V trimmed by 1 base and J by 3 bases, 11 bases remained unmatched. The CDR3 covers 17 residues. The sample comprised peripheral blood. V usage is TRBV11-2 and J usage is TRBJ2-5, with TRBD1 identical over 7 bases. The sequence came from a woman aged 40 to 55 who had recovered from COVID-19. CDR3 nucleotides: TGTGCCAGCAGCTTAGGGGTAGTAAGGGGGCGGAAAGAGACCCAGTACTTC. It yields the protein CASSLGVVRGRKETQYF.